This T cell receptor beta chain derives from a study of identical twins (dated by TCRdb to about 2016). For the study in its entirety: To test whether fetal clonotypes persist, the study used deep sequencing on TCR alpha and beta repertoires from monozygotic twins, unrelated adults of various ages, and cord blood. Replicate twin experiments were performed at different times using different library preparation protocols to rule out contamination.

The study at large found these results: Excess twin sharing in beta out-of-frame sequences was weaker because fewer shared sequences lowered the signal-to-noise ratio. Zero-insertion analyses could be partly confounded by invariant T cells such as MAIT and iNKT, though diverse VJ usage argued against such confounding for most clonotypes. Abundant cord blood beta clonotypes had fewer insertions, young adult naive repertoires showed a similar but weaker trend, and memory repertoires showed no such trend. In monozygotic twins, out-of-frame TCR alpha sharing was systematically underestimated by recombination models, although the models agreed with sharing between unrelated individuals. Out-of-frame TCR alpha sequences shared between twins showed an excess of low generation-probability sequences compared with coincidental sharing between unrelated individuals. Because the same donors could not be followed over many years, the conclusions depended on cross-sectional statistical analysis.

The protocol used for the library was 5' RACE. Sequencing used an Illumina HiSeq 2000. A universal primer binding site was added through template switching, and the final cDNA carried a unique molecular identifier so that TCR cDNA molecules could be counted accurately. Specific primers in the conserved constant-segment region were used to synthesize first-strand cDNA for the TCR alpha and beta chains. To control for contamination, every cDNA library carried two barcodes: a SMART-Mk sample barcode plus Illumina barcodes. Two successive PCR steps introduced TruSeq adapter sequences along with Illumina sample barcodes. Sequencing of the TCR alpha and beta cDNA libraries was done on the Illumina HiSeq platform using custom primers. In the source study's methods: MiGEC was used to process raw reads and extract unique molecular identifiers, and MiXCR was used to find CDR3 positions. Recombination models were inferred per individual with the repgenHMM and IGoR tools using an EM algorithm. Shared clonotype analysis was performed with the tcR package in R, normalizing sharing by the product of cloneset sizes. Out-of-frame nonproductive sequences were analyzed to study raw recombination free of thymic and clonal selection effects. The public reads were quality trimmed at Q25 with fastp and then assembled into clones with MiXCR by TCRdb, keeping productive beta chains. A single entry per CDR3 protein holds the most common genes and DNA from its merged rows. TCRdb, not the authors, supplied the V and J calls. This sample lists approximately 240,000 distinct CDR3 sequences; more than 13% were detected once. The top ten hold 8.5% to 10% of the sample.

The germline V gene (reference sequence) sets CDR1 to DFQATT and CDR2 to SNEGSKA. The CDR3 spans 14 residues, from the cysteine through the phenylalanine. CDR3 DNA only is kept here, 42 bases in frame from base 1. V lost 0 bases and J lost 3 bases; the stretch between them is 12 bases long. As regards this clonotype: Its cognate antigen has yet to be identified. No base qualities exist here, and no much larger clone lies one base off it.

All donors were healthy Caucasians. Miltenyi CD45RO+ enrichment and human naive T-cell isolation kits were used to isolate memory (CD45RO+) and naive T cells from PBMC. This TCR was sampled from a woman younger than 30 in good health. Sequenced: memory (CD45RO+) T cells sorted from blood. According to the study, the label for this sample's cell subset or site signals: CD45RO+ enriched T cells. The chain was built from TRBV20-1 and TRBJ2-7; the D gene is unclear. The DNA reads as follows: TGCAGTGCTAGAGATAGACTCGGTTACTACGAGCAGTACTTC. This translates into CSARDRLGYYEQYF.